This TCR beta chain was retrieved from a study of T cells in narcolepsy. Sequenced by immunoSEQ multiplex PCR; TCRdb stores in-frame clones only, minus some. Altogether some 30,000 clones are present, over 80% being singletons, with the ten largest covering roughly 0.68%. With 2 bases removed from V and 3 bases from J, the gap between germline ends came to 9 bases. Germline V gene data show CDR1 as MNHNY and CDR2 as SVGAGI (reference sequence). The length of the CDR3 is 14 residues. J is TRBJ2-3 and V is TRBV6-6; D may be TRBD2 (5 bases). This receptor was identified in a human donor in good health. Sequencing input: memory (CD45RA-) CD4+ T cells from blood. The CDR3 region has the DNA TGTGCCAGCAGTTACAACGAGGGAACAGATACGCAGTATTTT. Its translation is CASSYNEGTDTQYF.